These 29 T cell receptor beta chains originate from one sample sequenced in a study of tumor-infiltrating lymphocytes in localized non-small cell lung cancer (dated by TCRdb to the early 2020s). Preparation of the library involved the immunoSEQ multiplex PCR assay. Drawn from immuneACCESS, this table holds only the in-frame rearrangements with V and J called that TCRdb kept. Clones are partly lost; checked studies trace under half to an unresolved V gene and leave the rest unexplained. The sample table records roughly 12,000 clones; about 72% of these occur just once. The top ten clones comprise approximately 9.9% of the sample. What was sequenced was uninvolved lung tissue not adjacent to the tumor. These receptors all stem from a human donor with non-small cell lung cancer.

This clone showed up just once. The chain employs TRBV23-1 and TRBJ1-4; possible D gene TRBD1, 6 bases. TRBV23-1 is an open reading frame whose function is uncertain. CDR3 length: 15 amino acids. V was cut by 2 bases and J by 4 bases, with 11 bases left in between. This chain's CDR3 is CASSQPGQSNEKLFF. The CDR3 region has the DNA TGCGCCAGCAGTCAACCTGGACAGAGTAATGAAAAACTGTTTTTT.

This sequence joins TRBV6-5 and TRBJ2-7; the D is unclear. CDR1 MNHEY and CDR2 SVGAGI come from the germline V gene. This CDR3 has 11 residues. Trimming shortened V by 4 bases and J by 4 bases, and 5 bases separated the two germline ends. DNA of the CDR3: TGTGCCAGCAGTTGGGGTTACGAGCAGTACTTC. Amino acids: CASSWGYEQYF.

The chain uses TRBV29-1 and TRBJ1-5, with TRBD1 matching 9 bases. Losses at the gene ends were 7 bases for V and 5 bases for J; bases not matched to a gene: 6. The CDR3 is 13 residues long. Germline V lookup: CDR1 SQVTM, CDR2 ANQGSEA. This chain's CDR3 is CSGRTGDDQPQHF. CDR3 DNA sequence: TGCAGCGGACGGACAGGGGACGATCAGCCCCAGCATTTT.

V and J are TRBV5-1 and TRBJ2-5; 9 bases line up with TRBD2. This CDR3 is built from 15 residues. J was trimmed by 4 bases and V by 4 bases; bases with no gene match: 8. Germline V lookup: CDR1 SGHRS, CDR2 YFSETQ. The CDR3 DNA sequence: TGCGCCAGCAGCCTTAGCGGGGGCCGGGGAGAGACCCAGTACTTC. It specifies CASSLSGGRGETQYF.

This chain connects TRBV6-6 to TRBJ1-1, with 10 positions matching TRBD1. J gave up 4 bases and V 3 bases, and 8 bases lay outside the gene matches. The CDR3 spans 16 residues. CDR1 is MNHNY and CDR2 is SVGAGI in the germline V gene (reference sequence). CDR3 loop: CASSYPKGTGATEAFF. DNA for the CDR3: TGTGCCAGCAGTTATCCAAAGGGGACAGGGGCCACTGAAGCTTTCTTT.

CDR3 DNA: TGTGCCAGCAGCTTAGAGGTAGCGGGGGGGCCCCAGTACTTC. It codes for CASSLEVAGGPQYF. This chain links TRBV11-2 with TRBJ2-5; 11 bases map to TRBD2. Germline V CDR1 and CDR2: SGHAT, FQNNGV. The CDR3 extends over 14 amino acids. Trimming at V came to 0 bases and at J to 9 bases, leaving 3 bases not matched to a gene. The complete variable domain, with remaining parts taken from reference TRBV11-2 and TRBJ2-5, reads EAGVAQSPRYKIIEKRQSVAFWCNPISGHATLYWYQQILGQGPKLLIQFQNNGVVDDSQLPKDRFSAERLKGVDSTLKIQPAKLEDSAVYLCASSLEVAGGPQYFGPGTRLLVL.

The chain links TRBV6-6 to TRBJ1-5; the D gene is possibly TRBD1 (6 bases). Germline-derived CDR1 and CDR2 are MNHNY and SVGAGI (reference sequence). The germline V and J ends were trimmed by 3 bases and 6 bases, with 18 bases remaining between them. The CDR3 is 16 amino acids. Written as DNA, the CDR3 is TGTGCCAGCAGTTATTTTAGGGGGAGGAACAGTCAGCCCCAGCATTTT. Translation: CASSYFRGRNSQPQHF.

The chain links TRBV12-1 to TRBJ2-1; the table's D gene call, TRBD2, was not cross checked with the DNA. TRBV12-1 corresponds to a pseudogene. CDR3 length equals 18 residues. The CDR3 DNA reads TGTGCCAGCAGCTTACAACGGAGCCTCGGCCGGTACTACAATGAGCAGTTCTTC. Translating it yields CASSLQRSLGRYYNEQFF.

The J gene is TRBJ1-2, the V gene TRBV28; D is undetermined. From germline, CDR1 is MDHEN and CDR2 SYDVKM. This CDR3 is built from 13 residues. V was trimmed by 7 bases and J by 4 bases, leaving 13 bases between them. The CDR3 DNA follows: TGTGCCAGCACCTTTTCCGGACGCTATGGCTACACCTTC. It translates to CASTFSGRYGYTF.

This chain links TRBV5-5 with TRBJ2-6; D ambiguous. Germline V gene data show CDR1 as SGHKS and CDR2 as YYEKEE (reference sequence). V was cut by 0 bases and J by 0 bases, with 10 bases left in between. The CDR3 is made up of 17 amino acids. DNA of the CDR3: TGTGCCAGCAGCTTGGGGGGTGGCAGCTCTGGGGCCAACGTCCTGACTTTC. Protein sequence: CASSLGGGSSGANVLTF.

The V call is TRBV6-5, the J call TRBJ2-3, with 9 bases identical to TRBD2. Germline V gives CDR1 MNHEY, CDR2 SVGAGI. V dropped 6 bases and J dropped 4; count of bases not matched to a gene: 8. This CDR3 comprises 15 residues. The CDR3 here is CASSTARGGPDTQYF. The CDR3 DNA follows: TGTGCCAGCAGCACGGCGCGGGGGGGCCCAGATACGCAGTATTTT.

The V call is TRBV4-1, the J call TRBJ1-1, with unresolved D. CDR1 and CDR2 (germline): MGHRA, YSYEKL. The CDR3 is 16 residues long. V lost 3 bases, J lost 5 bases, and 19 bases lay in between. CDR3 amino acids: CASSQIGPSGSTEAFF. CDR3 nucleotides: TGCGCCAGCAGCCAGATTGGACCCAGCGGGAGTACTGAAGCTTTCTTT.

The CDR3 loop reads CASSESGTGEAFF. For the CDR3, the DNA is TGCGCCAGCAGTGAGTCCGGGACAGGGGAAGCTTTCTTT. The rearrangement uses TRBV10-1 and TRBJ1-1; TRBD1 agrees at 9 bases. Germline-derived CDR1 and CDR2 are WNHNN and SYGVQD (reference sequence). The CDR3 consists of 13 residues. V lost 0 bases to trimming and J lost 8 bases; unmatched junction nucleotides: 1.

This rearrangement joins TRBV7-9 to TRBJ1-2; 7 bases match TRBD1. Germline V gives CDR1 SEHNR, CDR2 FQNEAQ (reference sequence). J lost 8 bases, V lost 5 bases, and 14 bases had no gene match. The length of the CDR3 is 15 residues. The CDR3: CASSTDDRAGLGYTF. The CDR3 region has the DNA TGTGCCAGCAGCACTGACGACAGGGCGGGTCTGGGCTACACCTTC.

This clone is labeled large. V is TRBV2 and J is TRBJ1-5, with D hard to call. Germline V gene lookup returns CDR1 SNHLY and CDR2 FYNNEI. The V end was cut by 1 base, the J end by 4 bases, with 5 bases between. The CDR3 contains 13 residues. CDR3: CASSEESNQPQHF. The CDR3 coding sequence is TGTGCCAGCAGTGAAGAAAGTAATCAGCCCCAGCATTTT.

J is TRBJ2-5 and V is TRBV7-6; D ambiguous. V lost 2 bases and J 0 bases, leaving 10 bases between the germline ends. CDR1 and CDR2 from the germline V gene are SGHVS and FNYEAQ. This CDR3 has 15 residues. CDR3 in amino acids: CASSLSGTYQETQYF. The DNA for the CDR3 is TGTGCCAGCAGCTTATCTGGCACGTACCAAGAGACCCAGTACTTC. The full variable domain, completed using reference TRBV7-6 and TRBJ2-5, is GAGVSQSPRYKVTKRGQDVALRCDPISGHVSLYWYRQALGQGPEFLTYFNYEAQQDKSGLPNDRFSAERPEGSISTLTIQRTEQRDSAMYRCASSLSGTYQETQYFGPGTRLLVL.

The chain has TRBV28 and TRBJ2-7; D might be TRBD1 or TRBD2, each matching 5 bases. Germline-derived CDR1 and CDR2 are MDHEN and SYDVKM. The CDR3 contains 14 residues. V lost 3 bases, J lost 4 bases, and 13 bases lay in between. CDR3 DNA: TGTGCCAGCAGTTTCAAGGGACGGCCATACGAGCAGTACTTC. As protein: CASSFKGRPYEQYF.

Comments on this clone: At one end, the junction sequence differs from germline, possibly due to a read error. The gene calls are TRBV27 and TRBJ1-4; TRBD1 agrees at 7 bases. This CDR3 has 16 amino acids. The germline CDR1 and CDR2 sequences are MNHEY and SMNVEV (reference sequence). This chain's CDR3 is CTSSSQGQTTNEKLFF. CDR3 DNA sequence: TGTACCAGCAGTTCCCAGGGACAGACAACTAATGAAAAACTGTTTTTT. The variable domain in full, completed from reference TRBV27 and TRBJ1-4, reads EAQVTQNPRYLITVTGKKLTVTCSQNMNHEYMSWYRQDPGLGLRQIYYSMNVEVTDKGDVPEGYKVSRKEKRNFPLILESPSPNQTSLYFCTSSSQGQTTNEKLFFGSGTQLSVL.

The genes are TRBV7-9 and TRBJ2-1, with 7 bases identical to TRBD2. Per germline, CDR1 SEHNR and CDR2 FQNEAQ (reference sequence). V shed 7 bases and J 4 bases; nucleotides not matched to a gene: 10. This CDR3 contains 15 residues. DNA for the CDR3: TGTGCCAGCACCAAAGCTGGGGGGGGGTACAATGAGCAGTTCTTC. Translating gives CASTKAGGGYNEQFF.

The rearrangement joins TRBV6-5 to TRBJ1-2; D is perhaps TRBD1 (6 bases). Germline-derived CDR1 and CDR2 are MNHEY and SVGAGI. The CDR3 consists of 14 residues. V shed 6 bases and J shed 3 bases, with 14 bases lying between them. DNA for the CDR3: TGTGCCAGCAGGAGCAGGGGCGAATACTATGGCTACACCTTC. It translates to CASRSRGEYYGYTF.

The V call is TRBV2, the J call TRBJ2-5; 8 positions agree with TRBD1. Trimming took 6 bases from V and 0 from J; bases not matched to a gene: 9. Per the germline V gene, CDR1 is SNHLY and CDR2 is FYNNEI. The CDR3 has 16 amino acids. This CDR3 reads CASSTPKDRDQETQYF. The CDR3, as DNA: TGTGCCAGCAGCACCCCCAAGGACAGGGACCAAGAGACCCAGTACTTC.

This chain joins TRBV20-1 and TRBJ1-2; D is undetermined. Germline lookup yields CDR1 DFQATT and CDR2 SNEGSKA (reference sequence). The CDR3 spans 11 residues. Trimming took 3 bases from V and 1 from J, leaving 3 bases between them. The CDR3 DNA sequence: TGCAGTGCTAGTGATAACTATGGCTACACCTTC. Amino acid sequence: CSASDNYGYTF.

This chain connects TRBV5-1 to TRBJ1-4; D is possibly TRBD1 (6 bases). Germline V lookup: CDR1 SGHRS, CDR2 YFSETQ. The CDR3 spans 15 residues. Deletions cut 0 bases from V and 7 bases from J, with 13 bases between. The CDR3 region is CASSLVGGASEKLFF. The DNA of the CDR3 is TGCGCCAGCAGCTTGGTCGGGGGGGCGAGTGAAAAACTGTTTTTT.

The rearrangement uses TRBV2 and TRBJ1-2; tentatively, D is TRBD1 (5 bases). In germline, CDR1 is SNHLY, CDR2 FYNNEI. The CDR3 sequence is 12 residues long. V dropped 6 bases and J dropped 2 bases, with 7 bases sitting between them. CDR3 coding DNA: TGTGCCAGCAGGGGGGACAACTATGGCTACACCTTC. As protein: CASRGDNYGYTF.

There are a few counts of this clone. The chain joins TRBV5-1 to TRBJ1-4; TRBD1 agrees at 10 bases. The CDR3 has 13 amino acids. With V trimmed by 7 bases and J by 11 bases, 8 bases remained unmatched. In germline, CDR1 is SGHRS, CDR2 YFSETQ. CDR3 DNA sequence: TGCGCCAGCCGTCGACAGGGGGCGAGTAAACTGTTTTTT. Encoded protein: CASRRQGASKLFF.

The CDR3 DNA reads as TGCGCCAGCAGAGGGGCAGGGGGCTCCTACGAGCAGTACTTC. This gives the protein CASRGAGGSYEQYF. The V gene is TRBV5-1, the J gene TRBJ2-7; TRBD1 matches at 7 bases. CDR3 length: 14 amino acids. The trim removed 5 bases at V and 0 bases at J, leaving 5 bases unmatched. Germline V lookup: CDR1 SGHRS, CDR2 YFSETQ.

This clone was seen just once. The chain employs TRBV5-1 and TRBJ2-5; 8 nucleotides agree with TRBD2. Germline CDR1 reads SGHRS; CDR2 reads YFSETQ. This CDR3 region has 14 residues. With 4 bases clipped from V and 1 base from J, the junction kept 3 bases outside the gene matches. CDR3 sequence: CASSTTSAQETQYF. Written as DNA, the CDR3 is TGCGCCAGCAGCACGACTAGCGCCCAAGAGACCCAGTACTTC.

This clone has more than one count but fewer than ten. V is TRBV15 and J is TRBJ1-1; a weak D match, TRBD1 (6 bases). The CDR3 loop spans 17 amino acids. CDR1 LNHNV and CDR2 YYDKDF come from the germline V gene (reference sequence). V lost 5 bases, J lost 3 bases, and 22 bases lay in between. The CDR3 nucleotides read TGTGCCACCAGCTCTACCGAAAGGGGGGGTTTGGACACTGAAGCTTTCTTT. Residues: CATSSTERGGLDTEAFF.

A few counts support this clone. The chain employs TRBV7-9 and TRBJ2-1; 8 bases agree with TRBD2. The J segment lost 9 bases and the V segment lost 3 bases, leaving 7 bases of the junction unmatched. Germline CDR1 SEHNR, CDR2 FQNEAQ (reference sequence). CDR3 length: 14 residues. The chain's CDR3 is CASSLGLGVAEQFF. The CDR3 DNA reads as TGTGCCAGCAGCTTGGGACTAGGTGTGGCTGAGCAGTTCTTC.